This T cell receptor beta chain is from a study of cytomegalovirus exposure and HLA in healthy donors. This clone was found a few times. Both 60 Vbeta primers and 13 Jbeta primers went into the PCR. Generated by immunoSEQ multiplex PCR, the TCRdb table keeps only in-frame clones and is missing some. The repertoire includes 100,000 or so clones, around 74% of them detected once, and about 1.9% sits in the top ten. The TCR sequence derives from a middle-aged woman in good health and CMV-seronegative. Sequencing was done on a sample of PBMCs.

Here the CDR3 DNA reads TGTGCCAGTAGCTCCGGGGGGGGGTTGAATGAGCAGTTCTTC. This gives the protein CASSSGGGLNEQFF. The chain is built from TRBV19 and TRBJ2-1, with 8 positions matching TRBD2. CDR3 length: 14 amino acids. The germline CDR1 and CDR2 sequences are LNHDA and SQIVND (reference sequence). V lost 6 bases and J lost 7; bases outside the gene matches: 8.